Shown below are 27 T cell receptor beta chains from a single sample sequenced in a study of glioma-infiltrating T cells. Amplification of TCR alpha and beta CDR3 regions from RNA used iRepertoire nested multiplex PCR. TCRdb redid the calling of the multiplex PCR reads with MiXCR, one entry per CDR3 protein. Here the sample spans around 350,000 distinct CDR3 sequences, roughly two fifths being singletons. Material for sequencing was glioma tissue, nonneoplastic brain tissue, or PBMCs (not recorded which). Every receptor here comes from a human donor with low-grade glioma or glioblastoma, undergoing nonglioma brain surgery, or in good health (not recorded which).

The rearrangement uses TRBV18 and TRBJ2-1; D is unclear. From germline, CDR1 is KGHSH and CDR2 LQKENI. The CDR3 has 14 residues. V was shortened by 0 bases and J by 8 bases, with 11 bases between the two germline ends. The CDR3 region has the DNA TGTGCCAGCTCACCACCCCGGACGGGCGATGAGCAGTTCTTC. Protein: CASSPPRTGDEQFF.

A note on this clonotype: This may arise from a read error, as a much more abundant clone is one base away. V and J are TRBV6-1 and TRBJ2-7; D tentatively fits TRBD1 or TRBD2 (5 bases each). The CDR3 extends over 13 amino acids. CDR1 is MNHNS, CDR2 SASEGT, per germline. This CDR3 reads CASSLGVPYERYF. CDR3 DNA: TGTGCCAGCAGTTTGGGGGTACCTTACGAGCGGTACTTC.

The chain couples TRBV4-2 to TRBJ1-5; maybe TRBD1 (6 bases). Per germline, CDR1 LGHNA and CDR2 YNFKEQ. Deletions cut 6 bases from V and 7 bases from J, with 16 bases between. CDR3 length: 14 residues. The CDR3 coding sequence is TGTGCCAGCAGTCAGGTCACAGGGAACCAGCCCCAGCATTTT. Translation: CASSQVTGNQPQHF.

The gene calls are TRBV10-3 and TRBJ2-2, with TRBD1 matching over 8 bases. The CDR3 extends over 15 amino acids. Germline-derived CDR1 and CDR2 are ENHRY and SYGVKD. Germline trimming cut 6 bases from V and 0 bases from J; bases unmatched to any gene: 3. DNA for the CDR3: TGTGCCATCAGCGACAGGGGACCGAACACCGGGGAGCTGTTTTTT. It is translated as CAISDRGPNTGELFF.

Ten or more counts support this clonotype. The rearrangement uses TRBV19 and TRBJ2-1, with a weak D call TRBD1 (6 bases). Germline CDR1 and CDR2: LNHDA and SQIVND (reference sequence). V lost 5 bases to trimming and J lost 4 bases, with 9 bases between them. The CDR3 length is 13 residues. CDR3 in DNA: TGTGCCAGTAGTCCTAGGGGGTACAATGAGCAGTTCTTC. This sequence encodes CASSPRGYNEQFF.

The genes are TRBV7-2 and TRBJ2-7; D assignment may be TRBD1 or TRBD2 (5 bases each). The CDR3 is 14 amino acids. The ends were cut back, 1 base at V and 6 bases at J, with 13 bases in the middle. Per the germline V gene, CDR1 is SGHTA and CDR2 is FQGNSA. CDR3 coding DNA: TGTGCCAGCAGCTTAGGCCAGGGCAGCGGCGAGCAGTACTTC. This translates into CASSLGQGSGEQYF.

This clonotype showed up many times. The chain couples TRBV6-2 or TRBV6-3 to TRBJ2-1, with no clear D. Germline CDR1 is MNHEY and CDR2 is SVGEGT. This CDR3 region has 15 residues. V gave up 0 bases and J gave up 6 bases, with 12 bases separating them. The CDR3 reads CASSYSGFLGNEQFF. CDR3 sequence (DNA): TGTGCCAGCAGTTACTCGGGCTTCCTGGGCAATGAGCAGTTCTTC.

The chain has TRBV20-1 and TRBJ1-5, with TRBD1 matching 7 bases. This CDR3 region has 13 residues. Germline-derived CDR1 and CDR2 are DFQATT and SNEGSKA (reference sequence). V lost 3 bases to trimming and J lost 7 bases; unmatched junction nucleotides: 6. CDR3 loop: CSARDRIGQPQHF. For the CDR3, the DNA is TGCAGTGCTAGGGACAGGATCGGCCAGCCCCAGCATTTT.

This clonotype has only a few counts. The chain joins TRBV6-2 or TRBV6-3 to TRBJ2-5; perhaps TRBD2 as D (5 bases). V gave up 6 bases and J gave up 6 bases, with 17 bases separating them. This CDR3 has 14 residues. Germline values: CDR1 MNHEY, CDR2 SVGEGT. CDR3 bases: TGTGCCAGCAGGCAGAGGGCATCTATTCAGACCCAGTACTTC. It specifies CASRQRASIQTQYF.

As for this clonotype: The junction does not match germline at one end; this may be a read error. The genes are TRBV18 and TRBJ1-6; D perhaps matches TRBD1 (6 bases). In germline, CDR1 is KGHSH, CDR2 LQKENI. CDR3 length: 14 amino acids. The CDR3 bases are TGTGCCAGCTCACCAGAACAGGGCGGTTCACCCCTCCGCTTT. Its protein product is CASSPEQGGSPLRF.

This clonotype showed up just a few times. This chain connects TRBV6-1 to TRBJ2-7; D is possibly TRBD1 (6 bases). The CDR3 extends over 14 amino acids. V was cut by 5 bases and J by 8 bases, with 19 bases left in between. Germline-derived CDR1 and CDR2 are MNHNS and SASEGT. The CDR3 reads CASSLVTGTVQQYF. For the CDR3, the DNA is TGTGCCAGCAGTTTAGTGACAGGTACAGTTCAGCAGTACTTC.

Worth noting for this clonotype: At one of its ends the junction is not consistent with the germline gene, which may arise from a read error. The gene calls are TRBV14 and TRBJ2-1; the match to TRBD2 covers 8 bases. Germline V gene data show CDR1 as SGHDN and CDR2 as FVKESK. The CDR3 is 17 residues long. The CDR3 sequence: CASSQIGTSGSYNEQSF. In nucleotides, the CDR3 is TGTGCCAGCAGCCAAATAGGCACTAGCGGCTCCTACAATGAGCAGTCCTTC.

Concerning this clonotype itself: A read error may be the cause here, since a much bigger clone is one base away. The V gene is TRBV6-2 or TRBV6-3, the J gene TRBJ2-7; D is possibly TRBD1 (5 bases). Per germline, CDR1 MNHEY and CDR2 SVGEGT. The length of the CDR3 is 14 residues. CDR3 region: CASSYEKGSYDQYF. The DNA for the CDR3 is TGTGCCAGCAGTTACGAGAAGGGGTCCTACGATCAGTACTTC.

This clonotype came up once. The chain has TRBV19 and TRBJ2-3; 11 positions match TRBD2. V dropped 5 bases and J dropped 0; count of bases not matched to a gene: 10. Per the germline V gene, CDR1 is LNHDA and CDR2 is SQIVND (reference sequence). CDR3 length: 18 residues. The CDR3 DNA reads TGTGCCAGTAGTTTGACTAGCGGGAACATATGGAGCACAGATACGCAGTATTTT. This translates into CASSLTSGNIWSTDTQYF.

To note about this clonotype: At one end the junction does not follow the germline gene, possibly because of a read error. The chain is built from TRBV12-3 or TRBV12-4 and TRBJ1-2; D is undetermined. The CDR3 is made up of 12 amino acids. The CDR3 loop reads CASSFSGNGYNF. Written as DNA, the CDR3 is TGTGCCAGCAGTTTCTCCGGTAATGGCTACAACTTC.

This sequence joins TRBV20-1 and TRBJ2-5, with D uncertain. This CDR3 is built from 11 residues. Trimming left V 5 bases short and J 2 bases short, with 6 bases between. CDR1 is DFQATT, CDR2 SNEGSKA, per germline (reference sequence). The CDR3 region is CSAPWQETQYF. CDR3 sequence (DNA): TGCAGTGCTCCTTGGCAAGAGACCCAGTACTTC.

For this clonotype: A much larger clone sits a single nucleotide away, making a read error possible. The CDR3 does not close with the conserved phenylalanine or tryptophan, likely indicating a read error. The V and J genes are TRBV28 and TRBJ2-5; D is undetermined. This CDR3 comprises 13 residues. Trimming took 3 bases from V and 2 from J, leaving 7 bases between them. The germline V gene has CDR1 MDHEN and CDR2 SYDVKM. Written as DNA, the CDR3 is TGTGCCAGCAGTTTTGCCGAGCAAGAGACCCAGTACCTC. This sequence encodes CASSFAEQETQYL.

The chain employs TRBV4-3 and TRBJ2-1; 9 bases map to TRBD2. The CDR3 sequence is 17 residues long. V lost 3 bases, J lost 6 bases, and 12 bases stayed unmatched. Germline loops: CDR1 LGHNA, CDR2 YSLEER. CDR3 in amino acids: CASSHKPSSGERNEQFF. The CDR3 DNA follows: TGCGCCAGCAGCCACAAACCGTCTAGCGGGGAACGCAATGAGCAGTTCTTC.

The chain carries TRBV28 and TRBJ2-7; D possibly uses TRBD1 or TRBD2 (5 bases each). V shed 6 bases and J shed 8 bases, with 17 bases lying between them. This CDR3 spans 13 amino acids. The V gene's germline CDR1 is MDHEN and CDR2 SYDVKM. The CDR3 coding sequence is TGTGCCAGCAGCATTTTGGGACCCACTAAGCAGTACTTC. The encoded protein is CASSILGPTKQYF.

This clonotype was detected ten times or more. The J gene is TRBJ2-1, the V gene TRBV4-3; 8 nucleotides line up with TRBD1. Germline V gene lookup returns CDR1 LGHNA and CDR2 YSLEER. The CDR3 runs to 14 residues. The V segment lost 4 bases and the J segment 7 bases; nucleotides outside the gene matches: 6. CDR3 amino acids: CASSLGQGANEQFF. For the CDR3, the DNA is TGCGCCAGCAGCCTGGGGCAGGGGGCGAATGAGCAGTTCTTC.

The chain employs TRBV20-1 and TRBJ2-2; tentative D call: TRBD1 (6 bases). From germline, CDR1 is DFQATT and CDR2 SNEGSKA (reference sequence). The CDR3 is 13 amino acids. V lost 4 bases to trimming and J lost 5 bases, with 11 bases between them. The CDR3 region has the DNA TGCAGTGCTAATACAGGGATTACCGGGGAGCTGTTTTTT. Translation: CSANTGITGELFF.

V is TRBV12-3 or TRBV12-4 and J is TRBJ1-3; weak D call: TRBD1 (5 bases). CDR3 length: 13 amino acids. Trimming left V 7 bases short and J 4 bases short, with 11 bases between. The CDR3 here is CASTSTEGNTIYF. The CDR3 DNA reads TGTGCCAGCACCTCGACAGAGGGAAACACCATATATTTT.

About this clonotype: A clone one base away is much larger, so this may be a read error. The CDR3 bases are TGTGCCAGCAGCCCCTGGACTAGCGACCTTAATGAGCAGTTCTTC. Protein product: CASSPWTSDLNEQFF. The V call is TRBV28, the J call TRBJ2-1; 9 bases map to TRBD2. The CDR3 has 15 amino acids. CDR1 MDHEN and CDR2 SYDVKM come from the germline V gene. With 6 bases clipped from V and 7 bases from J, the junction kept 10 bases outside the gene matches.

This clonotype was counted only a few times. J is TRBJ2-5 and V is TRBV5-1; 7 bases are shared with TRBD1. Germline trimming cut 4 bases from V and 3 bases from J; bases unmatched to any gene: 3. Per the germline V gene, CDR1 is SGHRS and CDR2 is YFSETQ. This CDR3 comprises 13 residues. This CDR3 is CASSAGTEETQYF. CDR3 bases: TGCGCCAGCAGCGCCGGGACAGAAGAGACCCAGTACTTC. Full variable domain (outside the CDR3, taken from reference TRBV5-1 and TRBJ2-5): KAGVTQTPRYLIKTRGQQVTLSCSPISGHRSVSWYQQTPGQGLQFLFEYFSETQRNKGNFPGRFSGRQFSNSRSEMNVSTLELGDSALYLCASSAGTEETQYFGPGTRLLVL.

Of note for this clonotype: This may be a read error: a much more frequent sequence differs by one nucleotide. The CDR3 DNA is TGTGCCAGCAGTTTGATACAGGGGGTCACTGAAGCTTTCTTT. Translated, it gives CASSLIQGVTEAFF. The chain has TRBV27 and TRBJ1-1; 8 bases match TRBD1. The germline CDR1 and CDR2 sequences are MNHEY and SMNVEV (reference sequence). V lost 3 bases and J lost 4; bases outside the gene matches: 4. The CDR3 has 14 amino acids.

The chain has TRBV2 and TRBJ2-6, with 7 bases that match TRBD1. Germline-derived CDR1 and CDR2 are SNHLY and FYNNEI. The CDR3 sequence is 16 residues long. After removal of 4 bases from V and 1 base from J, the junction contained 4 bases not matched to a gene. The CDR3 nucleotides read TGTGCCAGCAGTGGACAGGGAATGTCTGGGGCCAACGTCCTGACTTTC. Translated: CASSGQGMSGANVLTF.

The chain is built from TRBV20-1 and TRBJ2-3; D gene uncertain. Trimming left V 2 bases short and J 1 base short, with 10 bases between. The CDR3 length is 14 residues. Germline lookup yields CDR1 DFQATT and CDR2 SNEGSKA (reference sequence). The DNA of the CDR3 is TGCAGTGCTAGAAAGTACGACCGCACAGATACGCAGTATTTT. This codes for CSARKYDRTDTQYF.